This T cell receptor (beta chain) comes out of a study of cytomegalovirus exposure and HLA in healthy donors. Assay: immunoSEQ multiplex PCR; the TCRdb copy retains only in-frame clones and omits some. The sample lists roughly 250,000 clones; approximately 83% were seen once. The CDR3 is made up of 15 amino acids. Germline CDR1 is MDHEN and CDR2 is SYDVKM. V shed 3 bases and J shed 6 bases, with 17 bases lying between them. The sample taken for sequencing was PBMCs. This chain links TRBV28 with TRBJ1-2; weak D call: TRBD1 (6 bases). This receptor was taken from a woman in her 30s in good health and CMV-seropositive. The CDR3 DNA reads as TGTGCCAGCAGTTTCGGCCCGAGGGGGGGCGATGGCTACACCTTC. Translated, it gives CASSFGPRGGDGYTF.